The 20 T cell receptor beta chains given below trace back to one sample, sequenced in a study of T cell repertoires in cytomegalovirus infection (dated by TCRdb to the late 2010s). Sequencing relied on an Illumina HiSeq 1500. TCRdb reprocessing: public reads trimmed at Q25 with fastp, clones called with MiXCR, in-frame beta chains kept. For every CDR3 protein sequence, its rows merge into one entry that carries the most common genes and DNA. Here the sample has about 320,000 distinct CDR3 sequences; around 9.5% occur a single time. The ten largest clones represent over 3.5% of the sample. Sequencing input: PBMCs. The source of these receptors is a human donor in good health (CMV status not recorded). Some clones in this sample may be carry-over from other donors' samples.

This clonotype was seen more than once but under ten times. This chain uses TRBV5-4 with TRBJ1-2; no clear D. This CDR3 region has 15 residues. Germline assignment: CDR1 SGHNT and CDR2 YYREEE (reference sequence). V lost 4 bases, J lost 2 bases, and 15 bases lay in between. DNA of the CDR3: TGTGCCAGCAGCCCCATAGGGATAAGGAACTATGGCTACACCTTC. Translated: CASSPIGIRNYGYTF. Full variable domain (rest looked up from reference TRBV5-4 and TRBJ1-2): ETGVTQSPTHLIKTRGQQVTLRCSSQSGHNTVSWYQQALGQGPQFIFQYYREEENGRGNFPPRFSGLQFPNYSSELNVNALELDDSALYLCASSPIGIRNYGYTFGSGTRLTVV.

This clonotype has a count of ten or more. The V gene is TRBV7-8, the J gene TRBJ2-1, with TRBD2 matching over 8 bases. The CDR3 covers 15 residues. Germline CDR1 and CDR2: SGHVS and FQNEAQ. After removal of 2 bases from V and 8 bases from J, the junction contained 8 bases not matched to a gene. The CDR3 region is CASSLRAGDTHEQFF. The CDR3 DNA reads TGTGCCAGCAGCTTAAGAGCGGGAGATACCCATGAGCAGTTCTTC.

This clonotype has only a few counts. The chain is built from TRBV7-8 and TRBJ2-2, with no clear D. Germline CDR1 reads SGHVS; CDR2 reads FQNEAQ. The CDR3 length is 14 residues. Trimming left V 2 bases short and J 4 bases short, with 8 bases between. For the CDR3, the DNA is TGTGCCAGCAGCTTAAGGACCATCACCGGGGAGCTGTTTTTT. It translates to CASSLRTITGELFF.

This clonotype was observed at least ten times. The V and J genes are TRBV4-2 and TRBJ1-4; 8 nucleotides agree with TRBD1. CDR3 length: 19 residues. CDR1 and CDR2 from the germline V gene are LGHNA and YNFKEQ. V lost 4 bases, J lost 2 bases, and 15 bases stayed unmatched. DNA for the CDR3: TGTGCCAGCAGCCGCCAGGGATGGGACAGGTCCAGTACTAATGAAAAACTGTTTTTT. Protein sequence: CASSRQGWDRSSTNEKLFF.

This clonotype has a count of ten or more. The chain has TRBV9 and TRBJ2-7, with 8 nucleotides matching TRBD1. V lost 4 bases, J lost 3 bases, and 6 bases stayed unmatched. CDR3 length equals 14 residues. CDR1 and CDR2 (germline): SGDLS, YYNGEE. The CDR3 DNA follows: TGTGCCAGCAGCCCTTTCGGACAGGGCTACGAGCAGTACTTC. Its protein product is CASSPFGQGYEQYF. The entire variable domain, with the rest obtained from reference TRBV9 and TRBJ2-7, is as follows: DSGVTQTPKHLITATGQRVTLRCSPRSGDLSVYWYQQSLDQGLQFLIQYYNGEERAKGNILERFSAQQFPDLHSELNLSSLELGDSALYFCASSPFGQGYEQYFGPGTRLTVT.

The CDR3 region is CASTPGQGFYEQYF. Here the CDR3 DNA reads TGTGCCAGCACCCCGGGACAGGGATTCTACGAGCAGTACTTC. The V and J genes are TRBV28 and TRBJ2-7, with 9 positions matching TRBD1. Looked up from germline, CDR1 is MDHEN and CDR2 is SYDVKM. This CDR3 has 14 residues. The V gene end was trimmed by 7 bases and the J gene end by 3 bases; junction bases not matched to a gene: 7.

A remark on this clonotype: One end of the junction is discordant with germline, which a read error may explain. The J gene is TRBJ1-1, the V gene TRBV12-3 or TRBV12-4; D is perhaps TRBD1 (6 bases). This CDR3 is 11 amino acids long. CDR3 in amino acids: CASRLGGEAFF. CDR3 nucleotide sequence: TGTGCCAGCAGATTAGGGGGGGAAGCTTTCTTT.

CDR3 protein: CASSLVGRGESNQPQHF. CDR3 nucleotides: TGTGCCAGCAGCTTAGTGGGGCGAGGGGAGAGCAATCAGCCCCAGCATTTT. The gene calls are TRBV7-9 and TRBJ1-5; D is possibly TRBD1 (5 bases). The V and J ends lost 1 base and 1 base respectively, with 14 bases between them. CDR1 and CDR2 from the germline V gene are SEHNR and FQNEAQ (reference sequence). The CDR3 length is 17 residues.

The CDR3, as DNA: TGTGCCAGCAGCTTCCTTAGCGGGAGGTCCGCCAATGAGCAGTTCTTC. This codes for CASSFLSGRSANEQFF. This chain connects TRBV7-4 to TRBJ2-1; the match to TRBD2 covers 10 bases. The ends lost 3 bases at V and 6 bases at J; junction bases unmatched: 8. The CDR3 is made up of 16 amino acids. Germline V gene lookup returns CDR1 SGHVT and CDR2 SQSDAQ. The full variable domain, rest sourced from reference TRBV7-4 and TRBJ2-1, is GAGVSQSPRYKVAKRGRDVALRCDSISGHVTLYWYRQTLGQGSEVLTYSQSDAQRDKSGRPSGRFSAERPERSVSTLKIQRTEQGDSAVYLCASSFLSGRSANEQFFGPGTRLTVL.

A few counts support this clonotype. V and J are TRBV15 and TRBJ2-7; maybe TRBD1 (6 bases). Germline lookup yields CDR1 LNHNV and CDR2 YYDKDF (reference sequence). The length of the CDR3 is 14 residues. The ends were cut back, 1 base at V and 6 bases at J, with 13 bases in the middle. As DNA, the CDR3 is TGTGCCACCAGCAGAGGGGACACCCGGCGCGAGCAGTACTTC. The encoded protein is CATSRGDTRREQYF.

A few counts support this clonotype. J is TRBJ1-5 and V is TRBV19; D gene uncertain. Trimming took off 1 base at V and 7 bases at J, with 14 bases between the two ends. Germline V gives CDR1 LNHDA, CDR2 SQIVND (reference sequence). The CDR3 loop spans 15 amino acids. CDR3 bases: TGTGCCAGTAGTATAGTGCCGGGGAGAGAGCAGCCCCAGCATTTT. It specifies CASSIVPGREQPQHF.

This clonotype was counted at least ten times. The genes are TRBV12-3 or TRBV12-4 and TRBJ1-5; unclear D gene. This CDR3 has 15 residues. V was pared by 5 bases and J by 0 bases, with 11 bases between. The DNA of the CDR3 is TGTGCCAGCAGTGCTGACACGAATAGCAATCAGCCCCAGCATTTT. It specifies CASSADTNSNQPQHF.

The CDR3 is CASSNGRINNSPLHF. CDR3 in DNA: TGTGCCAGCAGCAATGGACGGATAAATAATTCACCCCTCCACTTT. The gene calls are TRBV12-3 or TRBV12-4 and TRBJ1-6; no clear D. This CDR3 has 15 residues. Trimming left V 6 bases short and J 5 bases short, with 14 bases between.

This clonotype showed up just a few times. The chain uses TRBV30 and TRBJ1-5; tentative D call: TRBD1 (5 bases). The CDR3 is 13 residues long. V gave up 3 bases and J gave up 6 bases, with 12 bases separating them. Germline-derived CDR1 and CDR2 are GTSNPN and SVGIG (reference sequence). The CDR3 sequence is CAWSKGTGQPQHF. The CDR3 DNA follows: TGTGCCTGGAGCAAAGGGACCGGTCAGCCCCAGCATTTT.

Ten or more counts support this clonotype. The chain couples TRBV7-2 to TRBJ2-7; TRBD1 or TRBD2 may be the D gene (5 bases each). CDR3 size: 14 residues. V lost 1 base to trimming and J lost 3 bases, with 10 bases between them. The V gene's germline CDR1 is SGHTA and CDR2 FQGNSA. CDR3 sequence (DNA): TGTGCCAGCAGCTTAGGAGGGGCGCGCTACGAGCAGTACTTC. The encoded protein is CASSLGGARYEQYF. Looking up the rest from reference TRBV7-2 and TRBJ2-7 gives the full variable domain: GAGVSQSPSNKVTEKGKDVELRCDPISGHTALYWYRQSLGQGLEFLIYFQGNSAPDKSGLPSDRFSAERTGGSVSTLTIQRTQQEDSAVYLCASSLGGARYEQYFGPGTRLTVT.

In its sample, this clonotype was seen a few times. The chain employs TRBV6-2 or TRBV6-3 and TRBJ1-5; 10 bases align to TRBD1. The V segment lost 2 bases and the J segment 0 bases; nucleotides outside the gene matches: 10. Germline-derived CDR1 and CDR2 are MNHEY and SVGEGT. The CDR3 spans 19 residues. The CDR3 region has the DNA TGTGCCAGCAGTTACGTCCCGGGACAGGGGCACTATAGCAATCAGCCCCAGCATTTT. This gives the protein CASSYVPGQGHYSNQPQHF.

This clonotype came up many times. The V and J genes are TRBV7-2 and TRBJ1-6; 8 positions agree with TRBD1. CDR3 size: 14 residues. The trim removed 5 bases at V and 7 bases at J, leaving 4 bases unmatched. Germline V CDR1 and CDR2: SGHTA, FQGNSA. CDR3 in amino acids: CASSQDRVNSPLHF. The CDR3 nucleotides read TGTGCCAGCAGCCAGGACAGGGTGAATTCACCCCTCCACTTT.

This clonotype was found many times. This rearrangement joins TRBV7-8 to TRBJ2-1, with 7 bases that match TRBD2. The germline V gene encodes CDR1 SGHVS and CDR2 FQNEAQ. V trimming: 7 bases; J trimming: 6 bases; junction bases outside the gene matches: 6. The CDR3 consists of 13 residues. The CDR3 DNA reads TGTGCCAGCAAAGGGCGCGGGGGCAATGAGCAGTTCTTC. Protein product: CASKGRGGNEQFF.

Ten or more counts support this clonotype. The rearrangement links TRBV3-1 to TRBJ2-7; D gene uncertain. Germline V gene sequence: CDR1 LGHDT, CDR2 YNNKEL (reference sequence). The ends were cut back, 5 bases at V and 4 bases at J, with 9 bases in the middle. The CDR3 is made up of 12 amino acids. CDR3 coding DNA: TGTGCCAGCAGCTCAAGATTATACGAGCAGTACTTC. Its protein is CASSSRLYEQYF.

Comments on this clonotype: A much bigger clone sits one base away, suggesting this may be a read error. The CDR3 DNA follows: TGTGCCAGCAGCTTCGGAAAGGCCAATGAAAAACTGTTTTTT. This encodes CASSFGKANEKLFF. V and J are TRBV7-2 and TRBJ1-4; D ambiguous. Germline assignment: CDR1 SGHTA and CDR2 FQGNSA. The CDR3 has 14 residues. V dropped 3 bases and J dropped 5 bases, with 10 bases sitting between them.